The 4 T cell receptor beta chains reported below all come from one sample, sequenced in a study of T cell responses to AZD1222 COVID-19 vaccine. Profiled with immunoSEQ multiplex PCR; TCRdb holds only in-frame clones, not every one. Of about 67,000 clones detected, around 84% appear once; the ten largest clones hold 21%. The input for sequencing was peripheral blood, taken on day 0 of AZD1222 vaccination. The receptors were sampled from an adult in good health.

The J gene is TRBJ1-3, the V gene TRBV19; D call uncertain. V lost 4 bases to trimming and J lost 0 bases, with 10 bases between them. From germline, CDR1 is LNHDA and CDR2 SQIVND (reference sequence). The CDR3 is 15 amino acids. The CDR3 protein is CASSTSTFSGNTIYF. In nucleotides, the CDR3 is TGTGCCAGTAGTACCAGTACCTTCTCTGGAAACACCATATATTTT. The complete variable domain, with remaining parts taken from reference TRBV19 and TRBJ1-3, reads DGGITQSPKYLFRKEGQNVTLSCEQNLNHDAMYWYRQDPGQGLRLIYYSQIVNDFQKGDIAEGYSVSREKKESFPLTVTSAQKNPTAFYLCASSTSTFSGNTIYFGEGSWLTVV.

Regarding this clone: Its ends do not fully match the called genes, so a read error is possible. The CDR3 region has the DNA TGCAGCGTGGAAGAAGGAGGGGAAAAACTGTTTTTT. It is translated as CSVEEGGEKLFF. The rearrangement links TRBV29-1 to TRBJ1-4, with D uncertain. The CDR3 extends over 12 amino acids. Germline CDR1 SQVTM, CDR2 ANQGSEA.

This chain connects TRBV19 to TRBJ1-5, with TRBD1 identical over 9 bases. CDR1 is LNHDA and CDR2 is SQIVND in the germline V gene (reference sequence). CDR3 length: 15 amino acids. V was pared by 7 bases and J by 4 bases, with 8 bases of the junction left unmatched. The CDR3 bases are TGTGCCAGTACAGCAACCGGGACAGGGAATCAGCCCCAGCATTTT. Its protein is CASTATGTGNQPQHF.

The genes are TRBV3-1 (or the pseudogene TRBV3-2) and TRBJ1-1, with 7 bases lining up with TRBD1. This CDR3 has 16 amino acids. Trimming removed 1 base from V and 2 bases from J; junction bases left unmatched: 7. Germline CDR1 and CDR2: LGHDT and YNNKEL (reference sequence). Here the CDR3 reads CASSQGFGTENTEAFF. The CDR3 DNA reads TGTGCCAGCAGCCAAGGTTTCGGGACAGAAAACACTGAAGCTTTCTTT.